This passage covers 18 T cell receptor beta chains from one sample sequenced in a study of shared clonotypes between healthy human individuals. CD45RO-negative, CCR7-positively selected cells formed the naive CD8 fraction, excluding terminally differentiated effector memory CD45RA+ cells. Here immunoSEQ multiplex PCR was the method, and the copy in TCRdb shows in-frame clones only, minus some. The sample has over 750,000 clones, about 97% seen once. Sequenced sample: naive CD8+ T cells sorted from blood. These receptors were obtained from a man aged 25 to 45 in good health.

The chain uses TRBV28 and TRBJ2-7; D is perhaps TRBD2 (6 bases). V lost 5 bases and J 1 base, leaving 21 bases between the germline ends. Germline CDR1 MDHEN, CDR2 SYDVKM. CDR3 size: 17 residues. This CDR3 reads CASSVISREADSYEQYF. The DNA for the CDR3 is TGTGCCAGCAGTGTTATCTCGAGGGAGGCGGATTCCTACGAGCAGTACTTC. Full variable domain (remainder filled in from reference TRBV28 and TRBJ2-7): DVKVTQSSRYLVKRTGEKVFLECVQDMDHENMFWYRQDPGLGLRLIYFSYDVKMKEKGDIPEGYSVSREKKERFSLILESASTNQTSMYLCASSVISREADSYEQYFGPGTRLTVT.

This rearrangement joins TRBV5-4 to TRBJ1-2; no definite D call. Trimming took 4 bases from V and 3 from J, leaving 13 bases between them. CDR1 and CDR2 from the germline V gene are SGHNT and YYREEE (reference sequence). CDR3 length: 14 residues. Written as DNA, the CDR3 is TGTGCCAGCAGCAACGGCTTCGCAGACTATGGCTACACCTTC. Its translation is CASSNGFADYGYTF. The entire variable domain, with the rest obtained from reference TRBV5-4 and TRBJ1-2, is as follows: ETGVTQSPTHLIKTRGQQVTLRCSSQSGHNTVSWYQQALGQGPQFIFQYYREEENGRGNFPPRFSGLQFPNYSSELNVNALELDDSALYLCASSNGFADYGYTFGSGTRLTVV.

The genes are TRBV30 and TRBJ2-1, with D possibly matching TRBD2 (5 bases). Between the trimmed V and J ends, which lost 1 base and 4 bases, there was a span of 8 bases. Germline assignment: CDR1 GTSNPN and CDR2 SVGIG (reference sequence). There are 13 residues in the CDR3. This chain's CDR3 is CAWSEGDYNEQFF. The CDR3 DNA reads as TGTGCCTGGAGTGAGGGAGATTACAATGAGCAGTTCTTC. Looking up the rest from reference TRBV30 and TRBJ2-1 gives the full variable domain: SQTIHQWPATLVQPVGSPLSLECTVEGTSNPNLYWYRQAAGRGLQLLFYSVGIGQISSEVPQNLSASRPQDRQFILSSKKLLLSDSGFYLCAWSEGDYNEQFFGPGTRLTVL.

The genes are TRBV28 and TRBJ1-5, with 9 positions matching TRBD1. J was trimmed by 5 bases and V by 0 bases; bases with no gene match: 5. There are 16 residues in the CDR3. From germline, CDR1 is MDHEN and CDR2 SYDVKM. CDR3 region: CASSLWTGGSDQPQHF. The CDR3 bases are TGTGCCAGCAGTTTATGGACAGGGGGATCAGATCAGCCCCAGCATTTT.

V gene TRBV13 combines with J gene TRBJ1-1; D is perhaps TRBD1 (5 bases). Trimming shortened V by 1 base and J by 5 bases, and 14 bases separated the two germline ends. This CDR3 spans 15 amino acids. CDR1 is PRHDT and CDR2 is FYEKMQ in the germline V gene (reference sequence). The CDR3, as DNA: TGTGCCAGCAGCTTAGAGGCAGGGAGGGATACTGAAGCTTTCTTT. This codes for CASSLEAGRDTEAFF.

The chain is built from TRBV11-3 and TRBJ2-2; TRBD1 matches at 9 bases. J gave up 6 bases and V 5 bases, and 4 bases lay outside the gene matches. The CDR3 has 14 amino acids. The germline V gene has CDR1 SGHNT and CDR2 YENEEA. CDR3 residues: CASSPWTGAGELFF. CDR3 sequence (DNA): TGTGCCAGCAGCCCCTGGACAGGGGCCGGGGAGCTGTTTTTT.

The chain has TRBV6-5 and TRBJ1-5; no clear D gene. The CDR3 covers 16 residues. The V gene lost 0 bases and the J gene lost 4 bases, with 13 bases spanning the gap. CDR1 is MNHEY and CDR2 is SVGAGI in the germline V gene. The CDR3 reads CASSYSSPLPNQPQHF. The CDR3 region has the DNA TGTGCCAGCAGTTACTCGTCTCCCTTGCCGAATCAGCCCCAGCATTTT.

This clone is a singleton in its sample. The V and J genes are TRBV27 and TRBJ2-2; 14 bases are shared with TRBD2. Germline V CDR1 and CDR2: MNHEY, SMNVEV (reference sequence). With V trimmed by 5 bases and J by 2 bases, 7 bases remained unmatched. This CDR3 is built from 18 residues. The CDR3 is CASSPGLAGGLNTGELFF. CDR3 DNA sequence: TGTGCCAGCAGTCCTGGACTAGCGGGAGGCCTAAACACCGGGGAGCTGTTTTTT.

This clone has a single count. As DNA, the CDR3 is TGTGCCAGCAGCCTGACAGGAGCGGACAAAAACATTCAGTACTTC. This translates into CASSLTGADKNIQYF. The chain joins TRBV7-2 to TRBJ2-4, with D possibly TRBD1 on 6 matching bases. V gave up 5 bases and J gave up 3 bases, with 14 bases separating them. Germline lookup yields CDR1 SGHTA and CDR2 FQGNSA. The CDR3 length is 15 residues.

This chain joins TRBV7-9 and TRBJ1-1, with D possibly matching TRBD1 (6 bases). Germline-derived CDR1 and CDR2 are SEHNR and FQNEAQ (reference sequence). Trimming removed 5 bases from V and 8 bases from J, with 15 bases in between. This CDR3 has 13 amino acids. The CDR3 is CASSPAQGREAFF. CDR3 DNA sequence: TGTGCCAGCAGCCCTGCACAGGGAAGGGAAGCTTTCTTT.

The chain has TRBV7-8 and TRBJ1-4, with 7 positions matching TRBD1. The trim removed 2 bases at V and 7 bases at J, leaving 7 bases unmatched. Per germline, CDR1 SGHVS and CDR2 FQNEAQ. The CDR3 is made up of 15 amino acids. The CDR3: CASSLRQGPTEKLFF. CDR3 bases: TGTGCCAGCAGCTTAAGACAGGGCCCCACTGAAAAACTGTTTTTT.

This chain connects TRBV4-3 to TRBJ2-7, with 9 bases matching TRBD2. Germline V gene lookup returns CDR1 LGHNA and CDR2 YSLEER. V lost 0 bases to trimming and J lost 3 bases; unmatched junction nucleotides: 3. The CDR3 sequence is 15 residues long. Here the CDR3 reads CASSQESSGDYEQYF. The CDR3 DNA follows: TGCGCCAGCAGCCAAGAGTCTAGCGGGGACTACGAGCAGTACTTC.

The chain recombines TRBV9 with TRBJ2-1; 7 bases agree with TRBD2. CDR1 and CDR2 (germline): SGDLS, YYNGEE. This CDR3 has 14 amino acids. Trimming removed 0 bases from V and 6 bases from J; junction bases left unmatched: 3. The chain's CDR3 is CASSVDWEGNEQFF. The CDR3 region has the DNA TGTGCCAGCAGCGTAGACTGGGAGGGCAATGAGCAGTTCTTC.

V and J are TRBV11-2 and TRBJ2-3, with 11 bases lining up with TRBD2. Trimming cost V 7 bases and J 5 bases; bases outside gene matches: 8. The length of the CDR3 is 15 residues. Germline values: CDR1 SGHAT, CDR2 FQNNGV. The CDR3 bases are TGTGCCAGCAACGTAGCGGGAGGGGTCAGAGATACGCAGTATTTT. This codes for CASNVAGGVRDTQYF.

V gene TRBV9 combines with J gene TRBJ1-4; D is perhaps TRBD1 (6 bases). V shed 4 bases and J shed 7 bases, with 14 bases lying between them. The germline gives CDR1 SGDLS, CDR2 YYNGEE. This CDR3 region has 14 residues. The CDR3 reads CASSSRGAAEKLFF. The CDR3 DNA follows: TGTGCCAGCAGCTCTAGGGGGGCGGCTGAAAAACTGTTTTTT.

CDR3 nucleotide sequence: TGTGCCAGCAGTAGGTGGCCAGAGACCCAGTACTTC. It yields the protein CASSRWPETQYF. The J gene is TRBJ2-5, the V gene TRBV2; D not certain. The V gene's germline CDR1 is SNHLY and CDR2 FYNNEI. The CDR3 is 12 residues long. The V gene lost 5 bases and the J gene lost 4 bases, with 8 bases spanning the gap.

The CDR3 DNA follows: TGTGCTAGTGCCCCGAGGTGGGACTACGAGCAGTACTTC. Translation gives CASAPRWDYEQYF. The chain joins TRBV12-5 to TRBJ2-7, with no clear D. Germline V CDR1 and CDR2: LGHNT, FRNRAP. The CDR3 runs 13 residues. V was trimmed by 7 bases and J by 3 bases, leaving 13 bases between them.

The V and J genes are TRBV6-5 and TRBJ2-1; 7 bases fit TRBD2. Per germline, CDR1 MNHEY and CDR2 SVGAGI. The CDR3 extends over 15 amino acids. The trim removed 4 bases at V and 3 bases at J, leaving 6 bases unmatched. This CDR3 is CASSLGRAVYNEQFF. DNA of the CDR3: TGTGCCAGCAGTTTGGGGAGGGCGGTCTACAATGAGCAGTTCTTC.